This TCR beta chain was profiled in a study of blood T cell repertoires in COVID-19. V lost 6 bases and J lost 6; bases outside the gene matches: 6. The germline gives CDR1 MDHEN, CDR2 SYDVKM. CDR3 length equals 14 residues. Original processing notes: Counts of nucleated cells, estimated from reference gene primer amplification, were obtained. The repertoire was sequenced with immunoSEQ multiplex PCR; TCRdb's copy has only in-frame clones and lacks some. V, J and clone size are taken as reported in that table, and D and trimming were inferred from the DNA itself. The table records just over 650,000 clones, about 87% of them present only once.

This sequence was found in a young woman with acute or convalescent COVID-19. The specimen was peripheral blood. V and J are TRBV28 and TRBJ2-4; 9 nucleotides match TRBD1. The CDR3 is CASRSQGAGNIQYF. The CDR3 nucleotides are TGTGCCAGCAGGTCACAGGGGGCGGGAAACATTCAGTACTTC.